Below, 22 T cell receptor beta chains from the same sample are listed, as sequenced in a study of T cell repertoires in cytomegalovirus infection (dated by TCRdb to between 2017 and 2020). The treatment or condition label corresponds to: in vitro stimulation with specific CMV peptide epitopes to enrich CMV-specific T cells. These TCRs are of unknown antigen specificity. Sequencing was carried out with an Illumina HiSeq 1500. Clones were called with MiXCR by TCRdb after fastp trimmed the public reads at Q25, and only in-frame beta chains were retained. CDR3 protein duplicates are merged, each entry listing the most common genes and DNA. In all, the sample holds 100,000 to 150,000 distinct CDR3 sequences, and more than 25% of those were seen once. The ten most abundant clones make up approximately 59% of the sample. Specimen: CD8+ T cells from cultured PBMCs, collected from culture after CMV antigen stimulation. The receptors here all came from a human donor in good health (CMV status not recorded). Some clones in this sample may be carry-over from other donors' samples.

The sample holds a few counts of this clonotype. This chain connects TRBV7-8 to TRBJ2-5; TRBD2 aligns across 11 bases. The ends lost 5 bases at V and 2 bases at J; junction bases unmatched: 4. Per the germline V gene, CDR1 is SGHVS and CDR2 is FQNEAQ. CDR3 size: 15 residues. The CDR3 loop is CASSPTSGDQETQYF. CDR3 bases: TGTGCCAGCAGCCCGACTAGCGGGGATCAAGAGACCCAGTACTTC.

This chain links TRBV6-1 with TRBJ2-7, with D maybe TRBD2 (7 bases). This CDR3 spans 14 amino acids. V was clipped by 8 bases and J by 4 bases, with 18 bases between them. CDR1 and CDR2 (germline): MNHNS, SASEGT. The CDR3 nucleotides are TGTGCCAGCCAAGGGGGGGTAACGACGTACGAGCAGTACTTC. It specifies CASQGGVTTYEQYF.

The chain's CDR3 is CASTTVTEAFF. The CDR3 DNA sequence: TGTGCCAGTACAACGGTCACTGAAGCTTTCTTT. V usage is TRBV19 and J usage is TRBJ1-1; D is ambiguous. The CDR3 covers 11 residues. Germline V CDR1 and CDR2: LNHDA, SQIVND (reference sequence). Trimming left V 7 bases short and J 4 bases short, with 7 bases between. The complete variable domain, with remaining parts taken from reference TRBV19 and TRBJ1-1, reads DGGITQSPKYLFRKEGQNVTLSCEQNLNHDAMYWYRQDPGQGLRLIYYSQIVNDFQKGDIAEGYSVSREKKESFPLTVTSAQKNPTAFYLCASTTVTEAFFGQGTRLTVV.

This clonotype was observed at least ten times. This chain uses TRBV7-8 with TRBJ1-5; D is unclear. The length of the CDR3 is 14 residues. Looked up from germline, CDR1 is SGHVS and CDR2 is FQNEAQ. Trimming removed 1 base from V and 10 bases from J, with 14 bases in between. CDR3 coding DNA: TGTGCCAGCAGCTTAGATGAACTTATAGGCCCCCAGCATTTT. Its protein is CASSLDELIGPQHF.

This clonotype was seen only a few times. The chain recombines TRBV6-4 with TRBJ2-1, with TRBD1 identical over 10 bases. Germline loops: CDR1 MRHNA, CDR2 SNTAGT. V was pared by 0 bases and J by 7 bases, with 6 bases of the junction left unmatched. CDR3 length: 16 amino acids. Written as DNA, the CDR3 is TGTGCCAGCAGTGACTCGGGGACAGGGGACCTAAATGAGCAGTTCTTC. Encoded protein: CASSDSGTGDLNEQFF.

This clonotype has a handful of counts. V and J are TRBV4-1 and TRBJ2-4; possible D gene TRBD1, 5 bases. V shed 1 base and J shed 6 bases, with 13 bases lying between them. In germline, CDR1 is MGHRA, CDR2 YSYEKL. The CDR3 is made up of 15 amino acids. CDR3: CASSQVYAGINIQYF. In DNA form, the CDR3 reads TGCGCCAGCAGCCAAGTTTACGCAGGGATAAACATTCAGTACTTC.

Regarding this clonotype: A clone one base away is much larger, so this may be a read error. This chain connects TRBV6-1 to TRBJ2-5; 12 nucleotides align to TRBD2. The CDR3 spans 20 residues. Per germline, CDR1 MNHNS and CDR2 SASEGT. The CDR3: CASSEYFGAPSGGGQETRYF. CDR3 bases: TGTGCCAGCAGTGAATATTTCGGGGCCCCTAGCGGGGGGGGCCAAGAGACCCGGTACTTC.

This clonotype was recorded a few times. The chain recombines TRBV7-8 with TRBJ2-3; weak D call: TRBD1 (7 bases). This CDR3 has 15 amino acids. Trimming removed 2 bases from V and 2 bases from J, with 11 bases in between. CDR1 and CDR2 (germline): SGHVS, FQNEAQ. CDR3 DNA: TGTGCCAGCAGCTTACAGGGGGGACCCACAGATACGCAGTATTTT. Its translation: CASSLQGGPTDTQYF.

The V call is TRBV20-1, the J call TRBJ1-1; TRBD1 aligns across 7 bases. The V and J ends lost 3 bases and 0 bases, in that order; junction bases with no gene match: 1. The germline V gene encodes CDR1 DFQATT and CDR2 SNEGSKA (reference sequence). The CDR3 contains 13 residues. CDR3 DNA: TGCAGTGCTAGGGACAGGCTGAACACTGAAGCTTTCTTT. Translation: CSARDRLNTEAFF.

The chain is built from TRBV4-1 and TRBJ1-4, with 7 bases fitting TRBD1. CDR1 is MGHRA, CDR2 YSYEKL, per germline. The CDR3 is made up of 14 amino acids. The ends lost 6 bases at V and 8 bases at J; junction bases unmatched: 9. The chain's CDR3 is CASSPWTGREKLFF. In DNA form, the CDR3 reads TGCGCCAGCAGTCCGTGGACAGGCAGGGAAAAACTGTTTTTT.

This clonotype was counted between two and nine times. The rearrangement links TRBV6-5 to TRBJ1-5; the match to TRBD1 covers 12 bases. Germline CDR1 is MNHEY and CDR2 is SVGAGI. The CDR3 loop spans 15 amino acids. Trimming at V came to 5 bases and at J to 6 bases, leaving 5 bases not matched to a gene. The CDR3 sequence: CASSRGQGAGQPQHF. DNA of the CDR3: TGTGCCAGCAGTAGGGGACAGGGGGCAGGTCAGCCCCAGCATTTT.

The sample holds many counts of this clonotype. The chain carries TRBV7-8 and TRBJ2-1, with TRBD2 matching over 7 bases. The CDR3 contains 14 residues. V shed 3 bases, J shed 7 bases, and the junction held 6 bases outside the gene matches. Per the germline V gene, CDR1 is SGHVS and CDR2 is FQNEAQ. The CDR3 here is CASSLAGGGNEQFF. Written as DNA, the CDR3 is TGTGCCAGCAGCTTGGCGGGCGGGGGAAATGAGCAGTTCTTC.

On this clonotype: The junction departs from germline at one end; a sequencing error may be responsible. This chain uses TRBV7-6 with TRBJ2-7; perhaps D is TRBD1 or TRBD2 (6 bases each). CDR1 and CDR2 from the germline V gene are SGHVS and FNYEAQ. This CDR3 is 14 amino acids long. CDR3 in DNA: TGTGCTAGCAGCGTCCGTAGGGGGGACTACGAGCAGTACTTC. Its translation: CASSVRRGDYEQYF. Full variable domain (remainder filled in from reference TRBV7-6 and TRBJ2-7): GAGVSQSPRYKVTKRGQDVALRCDPISGHVSLYWYRQALGQGPEFLTYFNYEAQQDKSGLPNDRFSAERPEGSISTLTIQRTEQRDSAMYRCASSVRRGDYEQYFGPGTRLTVT.

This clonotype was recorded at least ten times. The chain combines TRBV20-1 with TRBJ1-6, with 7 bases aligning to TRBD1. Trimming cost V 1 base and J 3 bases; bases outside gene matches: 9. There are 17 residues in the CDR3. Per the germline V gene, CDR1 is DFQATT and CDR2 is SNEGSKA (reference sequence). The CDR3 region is CSARGFDRANYNSPLHF. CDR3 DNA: TGCAGTGCTAGAGGATTCGACAGGGCTAACTATAATTCACCCCTCCACTTT.

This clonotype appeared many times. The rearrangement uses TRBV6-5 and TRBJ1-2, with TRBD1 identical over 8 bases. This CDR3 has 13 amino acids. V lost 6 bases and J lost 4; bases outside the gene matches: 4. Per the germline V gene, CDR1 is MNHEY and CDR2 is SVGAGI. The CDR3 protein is CASSITGGYGYTF. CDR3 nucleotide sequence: TGTGCCAGCAGCATAACAGGGGGCTATGGCTACACCTTC.

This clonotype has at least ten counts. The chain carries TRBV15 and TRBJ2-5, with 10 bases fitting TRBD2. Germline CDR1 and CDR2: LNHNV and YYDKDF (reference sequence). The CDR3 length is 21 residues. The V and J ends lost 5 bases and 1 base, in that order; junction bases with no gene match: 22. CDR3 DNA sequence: TGTGCCACCAGCTCGGACTTAGCTACCCCGGGTCCTAGCGGGGGCCAAGAGACCCAGTACTTC. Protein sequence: CATSSDLATPGPSGGQETQYF.

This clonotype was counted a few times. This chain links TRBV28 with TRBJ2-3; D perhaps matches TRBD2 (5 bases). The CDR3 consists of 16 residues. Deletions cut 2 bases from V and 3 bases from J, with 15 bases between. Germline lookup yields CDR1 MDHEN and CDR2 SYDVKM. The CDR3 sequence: CASSLRASLRTDTQYF. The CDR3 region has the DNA TGTGCCAGCAGTTTACGGGCTAGCTTGAGGACAGATACGCAGTATTTT.

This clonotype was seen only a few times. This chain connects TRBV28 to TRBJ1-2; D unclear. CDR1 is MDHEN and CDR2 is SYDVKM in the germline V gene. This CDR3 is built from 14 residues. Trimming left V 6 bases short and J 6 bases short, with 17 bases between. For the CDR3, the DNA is TGTGCCAGCAGGGATTTGGGCACTTCGGATGGCTACACCTTC. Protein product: CASRDLGTSDGYTF.

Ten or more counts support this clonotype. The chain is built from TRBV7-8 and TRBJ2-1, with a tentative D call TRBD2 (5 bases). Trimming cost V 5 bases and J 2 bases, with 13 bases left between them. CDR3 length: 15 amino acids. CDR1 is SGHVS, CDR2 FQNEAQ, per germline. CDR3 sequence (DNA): TGTGCCAGCAGCGCACGGGATGACCCCTACAATGAGCAGTTCTTC. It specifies CASSARDDPYNEQFF.

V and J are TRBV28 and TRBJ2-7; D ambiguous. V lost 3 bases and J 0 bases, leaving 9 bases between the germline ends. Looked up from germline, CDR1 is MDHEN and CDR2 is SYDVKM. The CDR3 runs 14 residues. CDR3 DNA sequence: TGTGCCAGCAGTTTGCGCGCTGACTCCTACGAGCAGTACTTC. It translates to CASSLRADSYEQYF.

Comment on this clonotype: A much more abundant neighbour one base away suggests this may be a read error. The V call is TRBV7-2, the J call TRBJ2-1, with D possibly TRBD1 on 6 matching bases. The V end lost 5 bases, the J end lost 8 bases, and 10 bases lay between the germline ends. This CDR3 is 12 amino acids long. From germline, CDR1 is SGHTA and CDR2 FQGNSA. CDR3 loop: CASSQTGYEQFF. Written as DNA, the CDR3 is TGTGCCAGCAGCCAAACAGGGTATGAGCAGTTCTTC.

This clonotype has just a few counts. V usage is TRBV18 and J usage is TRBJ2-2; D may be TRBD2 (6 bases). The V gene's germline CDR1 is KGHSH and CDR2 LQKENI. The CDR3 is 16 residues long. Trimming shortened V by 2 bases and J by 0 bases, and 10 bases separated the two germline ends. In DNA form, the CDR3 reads TGTGCCAGCTCACCAGCGGTAGCGGCGAACACCGGGGAGCTGTTTTTT. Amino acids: CASSPAVAANTGELFF.